The source of this T cell receptor (beta chain) is a study of T cell clonality in common variable immunodeficiency. The study's findings and limits: Compared with healthy controls, CVID subjects showed increased TCRbeta clonality, mostly in about a third. Common variable immunodeficiency TCR beta sequences reportedly had fewer deletions and N-nucleotide insertions.

CVID and control samples used equivalent genomic DNA input. Only in-frame clones appear in the TCRdb table, and some are missing; sequencing was by immunoSEQ multiplex PCR. The profile covers about 21,000 clones, none occurring a single time. This clone was found many times. The antigen is unknown. The read falls 3 residues short of the CDR3 end, and the missing part is taken from the germline J gene. CVID meant reduced serum IgG, IgA and/or IgM plus specific antibody deficiency. Most patients and controls had Caucasian heritage. Trimming removed 6 bases from V and 3 bases from J, with 11 bases in between. The CDR3 runs 13 residues. In germline, CDR1 is ENHRY, CDR2 SYGVKD.

Sequencing was done on a sample of peripheral blood mononuclear cells. The receptor was derived from a human donor with common variable immunodeficiency. This chain links TRBV10-3 with TRBJ1-1; possibly TRBD1 for D (6 bases). Partial CDR3 DNA: TGTGCCATCAGGTTATCAGGGGACACTGAA. It is translated as CAIRLSGDTE. The full CDR3 protein reads CAIRLSGDTEAFF.